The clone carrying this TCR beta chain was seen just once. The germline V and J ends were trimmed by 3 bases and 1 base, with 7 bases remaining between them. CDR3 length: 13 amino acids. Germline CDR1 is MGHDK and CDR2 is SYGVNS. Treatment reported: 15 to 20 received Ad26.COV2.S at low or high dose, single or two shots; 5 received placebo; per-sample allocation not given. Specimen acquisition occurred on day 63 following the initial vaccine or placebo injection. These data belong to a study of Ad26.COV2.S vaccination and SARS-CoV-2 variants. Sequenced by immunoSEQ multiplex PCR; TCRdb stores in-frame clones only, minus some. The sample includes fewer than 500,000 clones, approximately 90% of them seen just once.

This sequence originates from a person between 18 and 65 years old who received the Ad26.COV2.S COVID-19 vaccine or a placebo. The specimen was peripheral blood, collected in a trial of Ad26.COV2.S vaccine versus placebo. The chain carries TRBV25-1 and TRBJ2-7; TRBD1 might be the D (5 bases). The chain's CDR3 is CASSEGLSYEQYF. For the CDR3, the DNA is TGTGCCAGCAGTGAGGGGCTTTCCTACGAGCAGTACTTC.